This T cell receptor (beta chain) was sequenced during a study of cytomegalovirus exposure and HLA in healthy donors. Study-level findings and limits: An assumption of roughly uniform sequencing depth across donors underlay the presence/absence analyses. Diagnosis of cytomegalovirus status made by the classifier reportedly showed high specificity and sensitivity. What a later analysis reportedly showed was that an Asian-associated ancestry cluster had fewer N-insertions than the approximately 700-donor mean. A few of the chains that were CMV-associated were confirmed in vitro to be specific for CMV antigens.

13 Jbeta primers and 60 Vbeta primers were used for the PCR. Measured with immunoSEQ multiplex PCR; TCRdb has only the in-frame clones, and not every one. This sample has 90,000 to 120,000 clones, with around 69% found just once. As to this clone: The antigen remains unidentified.

The CDR3 runs 15 residues. V was clipped by 1 base and J by 9 bases; unmatched bases: 5. CDR1 MNHEY and CDR2 SVGAGI come from the germline V gene. Sequenced sample: PBMCs. The chain couples TRBV6-5 to TRBJ1-6; 8 bases align to TRBD1. This sequence originates from a man aged 18 to 35 in good health and CMV-seronegative. As DNA, the CDR3 is TGTGCCAGCAGTTACTACGGACAGGGAGGTTCACCCCTCCACTTT. Protein: CASSYYGQGGSPLHF.